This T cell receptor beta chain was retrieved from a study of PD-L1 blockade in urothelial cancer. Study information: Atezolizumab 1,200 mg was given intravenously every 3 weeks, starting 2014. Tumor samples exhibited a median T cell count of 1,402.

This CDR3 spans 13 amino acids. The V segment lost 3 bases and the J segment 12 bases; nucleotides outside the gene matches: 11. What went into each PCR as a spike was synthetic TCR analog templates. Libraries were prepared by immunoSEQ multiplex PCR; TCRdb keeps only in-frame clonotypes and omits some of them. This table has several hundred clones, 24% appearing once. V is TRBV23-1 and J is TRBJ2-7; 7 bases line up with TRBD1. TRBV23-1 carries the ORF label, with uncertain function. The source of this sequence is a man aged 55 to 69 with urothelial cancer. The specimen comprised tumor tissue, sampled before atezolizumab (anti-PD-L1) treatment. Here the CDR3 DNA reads TGCGCCAGCAGTCAGTCGGACAGGCTACGGTGGTACTTC. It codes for CASSQSDRLRWYF.